This T cell receptor beta chain was sequenced for a study of blood T cell repertoires in COVID-19. Study-level background: Specimens from acute and convalescent COVID-19 originated in the United States, Italy and Spain. From T cells, B-cell-depleted T cells, or PBMCs came the material, which was cDNA or gDNA.

In the authors' methods: Counts of nucleated cells, estimated from reference gene primer amplification, were obtained. The method was immunoSEQ multiplex PCR; TCRdb's version includes in-frame clones alone and lacks a portion of them. Clone size and the V and J calls come from that table; the DNA yielded D and trimming. The sample consists of 140,000 to 150,000 clones, over 80% of them appearing once. V lost 0 bases and J 10 bases, leaving 10 bases between the germline ends. Germline V CDR1 and CDR2: SGHTA, FQGNSA. The CDR3 covers 13 residues. Sequenced input: peripheral blood. The origin of this receptor is a middle-aged woman with active or convalescent COVID-19. The chain employs TRBV7-2 and TRBJ2-1; no clear D. The CDR3 DNA sequence: TGTGCCAGCAGCTTAGCAAACCCACTAGAGCAGTTCTTC. Protein sequence: CASSLANPLEQFF.